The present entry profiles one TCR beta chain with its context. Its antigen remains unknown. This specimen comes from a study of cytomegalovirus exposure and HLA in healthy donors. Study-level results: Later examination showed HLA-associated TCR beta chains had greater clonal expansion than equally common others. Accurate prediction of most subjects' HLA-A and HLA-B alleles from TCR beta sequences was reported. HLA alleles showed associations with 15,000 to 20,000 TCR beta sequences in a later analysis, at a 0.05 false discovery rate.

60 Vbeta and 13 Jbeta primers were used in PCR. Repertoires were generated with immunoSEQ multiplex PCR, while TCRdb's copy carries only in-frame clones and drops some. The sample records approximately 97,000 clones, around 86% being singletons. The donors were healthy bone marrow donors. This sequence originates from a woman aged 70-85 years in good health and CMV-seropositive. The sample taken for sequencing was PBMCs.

The CDR3 sequence: CASSPDMKNTGELFF. In DNA, the CDR3 is TGTGCCAGCAGCCCAGACATGAAGAACACCGGGGAGCTGTTTTTT. This chain uses TRBV7-2 with TRBJ2-2; D unresolved. The V gene's germline CDR1 is SGHTA and CDR2 FQGNSA. The CDR3 has 15 amino acids. The V end lost 5 bases, the J end lost 1 base, and 11 bases lay between the germline ends.